This T cell receptor (beta chain) was sequenced in a study of PD-1 blockade in classical Hodgkin lymphoma. Regarding time point: newly diagnosed, previously untreated cHL patient sample. CD4+ T cells were purified from thawed PBMCs by magnetic negative selection. Untreated, newly diagnosed classical Hodgkin lymphoma PBMCs were comparators. The CDR3 sequence is 13 residues long. Germline CDR1 and CDR2: SGHRS and YFSETQ. Trimming left V 0 bases short and J 8 bases short, with 9 bases between. Only in-frame clones appear in the TCRdb table, and some are missing; sequencing was by immunoSEQ multiplex PCR. The sample records some 16,000 clones, 85% to 90% being singletons.

This TCR derives from a human donor with classical Hodgkin lymphoma. The material sequenced was CD4+ T cells from blood. The rearrangement joins TRBV5-1 to TRBJ2-1; D is perhaps TRBD2 (6 bases). The CDR3 protein is CASSLVERDEQFF. The DNA for the CDR3 is TGCGCCAGCAGCTTGGTAGAGCGGGATGAGCAGTTCTTC.